A single sample gave rise to the 7 T cell receptor beta chains below, sequenced in a study of blood T cell repertoires in COVID-19. The table came from immunoSEQ multiplex PCR; TCRdb's copy has only in-frame clones and leaves some out. The repertoire consists of about 200,000 clones, with around 80% occurring once and the leading ten covering over 9.5%. The sequenced sample was peripheral blood. These receptor sequences come from a woman between 40 and 55 years old with acute or convalescent COVID-19.

This rearrangement joins TRBV2 to TRBJ2-7, with D hard to call. The CDR3 covers 14 residues. V was cut by 1 base and J by 0 bases, with 7 bases left in between. CDR1 is SNHLY, CDR2 FYNNEI, per germline. CDR3 bases: TGTGCCAGCAGTGAAGAGACAAGCTCCTACGAGCAGTACTTC. Its translation: CASSEETSSYEQYF.

The gene calls are TRBV7-8 and TRBJ2-7; 8 bases align to TRBD2. This CDR3 has 13 residues. Germline V gene sequence: CDR1 SGHVS, CDR2 FQNEAQ. J was trimmed by 5 bases and V by 4 bases; bases with no gene match: 4. The CDR3 bases are TGTGCCAGCAGCTCCAGCGGGAGAAACGAGCAGTACTTC. Its translation: CASSSSGRNEQYF.

The chain combines TRBV7-8 with TRBJ1-3, with a weak D call TRBD1 (6 bases). CDR3 length: 14 residues. Between the trimmed V and J ends, which lost 5 bases and 8 bases, there was a span of 16 bases. Per the germline V gene, CDR1 is SGHVS and CDR2 is FQNEAQ. The CDR3 sequence is CASSLGPRGYTIYF. For the CDR3, the DNA is TGTGCCAGCAGCCTTGGGCCCAGGGGCTACACCATATATTTT. Combining the CDR3 with reference TRBV7-8 and TRBJ1-3 gives the whole variable domain GAGVSQSPRYKVAKRGQDVALRCDPISGHVSLFWYQQALGQGPEFLTYFQNEAQLDKSGLPSDRFFAERPEGSVSTLKIQRTQQEDSAVYLCASSLGPRGYTIYFGEGSWLTVV.

The V gene is TRBV20-1, the J gene TRBJ2-1; D perhaps matches TRBD2 (5 bases). The CDR3 runs 11 residues. Trimming shortened V by 5 bases and J by 8 bases, and 10 bases separated the two germline ends. The germline V gene has CDR1 DFQATT and CDR2 SNEGSKA (reference sequence). The DNA of the CDR3 is TGCAGTGCTGATGGGAGAGATGAGCAGTTCTTC. Amino acid sequence: CSADGRDEQFF.

There are a few counts of this clone. V gene TRBV19 combines with J gene TRBJ1-2, with 7 bases lining up with TRBD1. CDR1 and CDR2 from the germline V gene are LNHDA and SQIVND (reference sequence). The CDR3 is 15 amino acids. V shed 4 bases, J shed 5 bases, and the junction held 10 bases outside the gene matches. The CDR3 DNA follows: TGTGCCAGTAGTACCTCCGGGACAGATGTTTATGGCTACACCTTC. Amino acid sequence: CASSTSGTDVYGYTF. The full variable domain, with the rest looked up from reference TRBV19 and TRBJ1-2, is DGGITQSPKYLFRKEGQNVTLSCEQNLNHDAMYWYRQDPGQGLRLIYYSQIVNDFQKGDIAEGYSVSREKKESFPLTVTSAQKNPTAFYLCASSTSGTDVYGYTFGSGTRLTVV.

The chain joins TRBV30 to TRBJ2-1; tentatively, D is TRBD2 (5 bases). The CDR3 covers 13 residues. Trimming left V 5 bases short and J 6 bases short, with 14 bases between. Germline V gives CDR1 GTSNPN, CDR2 SVGIG (reference sequence). CDR3 in DNA: TGTGCCTGGGGGTCGGGGAGCTTCAATGAGCAGTTCTTC. Protein product: CAWGSGSFNEQFF. Full variable domain (outside the CDR3, taken from reference TRBV30 and TRBJ2-1): SQTIHQWPATLVQPVGSPLSLECTVEGTSNPNLYWYRQAAGRGLQLLFYSVGIGQISSEVPQNLSASRPQDRQFILSSKKLLLSDSGFYLCAWGSGSFNEQFFGPGTRLTVL.

The rearrangement links TRBV11-2 to TRBJ1-4; 8 positions agree with TRBD1. CDR3 length: 15 residues. Germline assignment: CDR1 SGHAT and CDR2 FQNNGV. The J segment lost 7 bases and the V segment lost 5 bases, leaving 9 bases of the junction unmatched. In DNA form, the CDR3 reads TGTGCCAGCAGCCTAACCGGGACAGGTCCTGAAAAACTGTTTTTT. Translation gives CASSLTGTGPEKLFF. The variable domain in full, with the rest retrieved from reference TRBV11-2 and TRBJ1-4, is EAGVAQSPRYKIIEKRQSVAFWCNPISGHATLYWYQQILGQGPKLLIQFQNNGVVDDSQLPKDRFSAERLKGVDSTLKIQPAKLEDSAVYLCASSLTGTGPEKLFFGSGTQLSVL.